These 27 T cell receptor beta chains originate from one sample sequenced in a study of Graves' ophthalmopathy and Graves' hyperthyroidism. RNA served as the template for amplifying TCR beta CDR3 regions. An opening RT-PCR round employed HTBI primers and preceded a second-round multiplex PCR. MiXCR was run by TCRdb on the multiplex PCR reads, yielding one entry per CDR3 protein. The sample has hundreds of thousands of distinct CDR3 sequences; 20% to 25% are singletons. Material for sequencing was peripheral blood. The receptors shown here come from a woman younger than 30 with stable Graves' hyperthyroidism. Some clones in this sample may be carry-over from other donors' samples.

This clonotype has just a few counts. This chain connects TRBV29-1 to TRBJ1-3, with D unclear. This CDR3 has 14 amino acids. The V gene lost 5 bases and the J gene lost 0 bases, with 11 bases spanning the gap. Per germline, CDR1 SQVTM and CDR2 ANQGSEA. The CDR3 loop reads CSVRLGTSGNTIYF. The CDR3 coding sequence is TGCAGCGTTAGATTGGGCACCTCTGGAAACACCATATATTTT.

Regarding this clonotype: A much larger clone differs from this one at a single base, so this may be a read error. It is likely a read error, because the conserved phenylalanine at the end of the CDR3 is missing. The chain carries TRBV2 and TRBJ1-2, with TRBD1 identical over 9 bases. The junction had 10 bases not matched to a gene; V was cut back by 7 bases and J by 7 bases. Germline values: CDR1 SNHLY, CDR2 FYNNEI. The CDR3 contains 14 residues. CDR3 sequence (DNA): TGTGCCAGCACACCACTACAGGGGGCCGGTGGCTACACCGTC. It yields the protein CASTPLQGAGGYTV.

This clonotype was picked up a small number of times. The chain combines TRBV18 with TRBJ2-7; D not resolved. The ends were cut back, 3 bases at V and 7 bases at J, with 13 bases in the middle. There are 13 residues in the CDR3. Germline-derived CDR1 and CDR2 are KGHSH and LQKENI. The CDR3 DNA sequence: TGTGCCAGCTCACCCGTTCCCAATTCGGAGCAGTACTTC. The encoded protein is CASSPVPNSEQYF. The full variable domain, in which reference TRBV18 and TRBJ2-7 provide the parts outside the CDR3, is NAGVMQNPRHLVRRRGQEARLRCSPMKGHSHVYWYRQLPEEGLKFMVYLQKENIIDESGMPKERFSAEFPKEGPSILRIQQVVRGDSAAYFCASSPVPNSEQYFGPGTRLTVT.

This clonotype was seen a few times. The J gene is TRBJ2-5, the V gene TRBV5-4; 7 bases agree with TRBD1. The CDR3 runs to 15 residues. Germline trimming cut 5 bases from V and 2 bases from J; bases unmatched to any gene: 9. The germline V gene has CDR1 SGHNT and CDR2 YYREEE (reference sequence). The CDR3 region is CASSLPRDSQETQYF. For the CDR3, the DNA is TGTGCCAGCAGTTTGCCCCGGGACAGTCAAGAGACCCAGTACTTC. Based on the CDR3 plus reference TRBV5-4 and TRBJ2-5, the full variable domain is ETGVTQSPTHLIKTRGQQVTLRCSSQSGHNTVSWYQQALGQGPQFIFQYYREEENGRGNFPPRFSGLQFPNYSSELNVNALELDDSALYLCASSLPRDSQETQYFGPGTRLLVL.

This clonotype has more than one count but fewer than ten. The CDR3 is CASSYSTSNYGYTF. The DNA for the CDR3 is TGTGCCAGCAGTTACTCGACGAGTAACTATGGCTACACCTTC. The V call is TRBV6-5, the J call TRBJ1-2, with no clear D. The V end was cut by 0 bases, the J end by 1 base, with 6 bases between. This CDR3 is built from 14 residues. From germline, CDR1 is MNHEY and CDR2 SVGAGI.

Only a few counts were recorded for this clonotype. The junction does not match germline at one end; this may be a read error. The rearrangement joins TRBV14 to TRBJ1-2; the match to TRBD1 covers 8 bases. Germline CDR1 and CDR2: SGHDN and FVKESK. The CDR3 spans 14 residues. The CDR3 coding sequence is TGCGCCAGCAGCCTACAGGGGGTGAGCTATGGCTACACCTTC. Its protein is CASSLQGVSYGYTF.

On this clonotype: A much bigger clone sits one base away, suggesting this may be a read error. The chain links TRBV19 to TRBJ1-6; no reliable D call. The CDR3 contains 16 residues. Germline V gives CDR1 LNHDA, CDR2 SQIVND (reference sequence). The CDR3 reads CASSDEASSYNSHLHF. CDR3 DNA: TGTGCCAGTAGTGACGAGGCGAGCTCCTATAATTCACACCTCCACTTT.

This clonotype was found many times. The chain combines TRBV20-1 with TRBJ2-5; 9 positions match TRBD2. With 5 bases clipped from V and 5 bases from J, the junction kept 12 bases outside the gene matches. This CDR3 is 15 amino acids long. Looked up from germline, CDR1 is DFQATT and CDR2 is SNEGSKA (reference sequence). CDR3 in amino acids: CSAHRGSGGSETQYF. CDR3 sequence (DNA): TGCAGTGCTCACCGCGGGAGCGGGGGGTCGGAGACCCAGTACTTC.

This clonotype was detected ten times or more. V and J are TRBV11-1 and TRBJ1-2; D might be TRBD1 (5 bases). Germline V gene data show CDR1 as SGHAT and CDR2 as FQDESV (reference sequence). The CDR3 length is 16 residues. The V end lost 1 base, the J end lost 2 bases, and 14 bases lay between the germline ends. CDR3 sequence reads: CASSLDWGQSNYGYTF. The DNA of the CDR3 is TGTGCCAGCAGCTTAGATTGGGGCCAAAGCAACTATGGCTACACCTTC.

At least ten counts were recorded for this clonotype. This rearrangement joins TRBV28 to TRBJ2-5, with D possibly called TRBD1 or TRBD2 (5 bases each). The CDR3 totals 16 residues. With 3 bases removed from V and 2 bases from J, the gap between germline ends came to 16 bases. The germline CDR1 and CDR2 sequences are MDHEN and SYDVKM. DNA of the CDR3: TGTGCCAGCAGTTTTGTTCCCAGGGACGTTCAAGAGACCCAGTACTTC. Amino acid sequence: CASSFVPRDVQETQYF. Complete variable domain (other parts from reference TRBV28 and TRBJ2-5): DVKVTQSSRYLVKRTGEKVFLECVQDMDHENMFWYRQDPGLGLRLIYFSYDVKMKEKGDIPEGYSVSREKKERFSLILESASTNQTSMYLCASSFVPRDVQETQYFGPGTRLLVL.

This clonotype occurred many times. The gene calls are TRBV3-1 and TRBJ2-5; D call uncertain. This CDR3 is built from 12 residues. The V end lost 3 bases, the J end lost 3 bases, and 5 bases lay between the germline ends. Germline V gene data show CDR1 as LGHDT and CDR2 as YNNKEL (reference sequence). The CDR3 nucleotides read TGTGCCAGCAGCCACATGAAAGAGACCCAGTACTTC. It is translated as CASSHMKETQYF.

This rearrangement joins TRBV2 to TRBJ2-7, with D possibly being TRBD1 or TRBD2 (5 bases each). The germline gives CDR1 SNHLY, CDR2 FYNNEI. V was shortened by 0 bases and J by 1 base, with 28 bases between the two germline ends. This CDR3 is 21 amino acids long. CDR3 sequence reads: CASSEAYTEGLLLGESYEQYF. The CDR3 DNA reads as TGTGCCAGCAGTGAAGCGTACACAGAGGGGTTGCTGTTGGGAGAATCCTACGAGCAGTACTTC.

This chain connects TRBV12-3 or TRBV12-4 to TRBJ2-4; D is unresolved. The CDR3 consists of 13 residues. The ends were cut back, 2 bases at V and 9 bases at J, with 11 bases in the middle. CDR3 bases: TGTGCCAGCAGTTTATGGCTAGGTGCCATTCAGTACTTC. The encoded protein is CASSLWLGAIQYF.

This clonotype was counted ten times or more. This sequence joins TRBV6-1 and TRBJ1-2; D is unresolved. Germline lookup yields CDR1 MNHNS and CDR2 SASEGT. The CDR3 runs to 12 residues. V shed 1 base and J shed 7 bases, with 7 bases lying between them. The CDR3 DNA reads TGTGCCAGCAGTGAAGTTCCCGGTGGCTACACCTTC. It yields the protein CASSEVPGGYTF.

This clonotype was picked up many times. The CDR3 spells CASRDRFSGNTIYF. As DNA, the CDR3 is TGTGCCAGCAGGGACAGATTCTCTGGAAACACCATATATTTT. The chain combines TRBV6-1 with TRBJ1-3, with a weak D call TRBD1 (6 bases). The CDR3 extends over 14 amino acids. V shed 6 bases and J shed 0 bases, with 9 bases lying between them. Germline values: CDR1 MNHNS, CDR2 SASEGT.

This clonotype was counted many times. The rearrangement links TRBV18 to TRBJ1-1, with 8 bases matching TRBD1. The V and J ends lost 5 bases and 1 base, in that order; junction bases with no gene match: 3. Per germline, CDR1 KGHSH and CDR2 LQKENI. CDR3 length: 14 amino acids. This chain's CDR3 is CASSRTGRNTEAFF. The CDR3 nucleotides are TGTGCCAGCTCAAGGACAGGGAGGAACACTGAAGCTTTCTTT.

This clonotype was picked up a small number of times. CDR3 amino acids: CASSSGPITETQYF. The CDR3 DNA reads as TGTGCCAGCTCATCGGGACCCATCACGGAGACCCAGTACTTC. J is TRBJ2-5 and V is TRBV18; D tentatively reads TRBD1 or TRBD2 (5 bases each). Germline lookup yields CDR1 KGHSH and CDR2 LQKENI. The V gene lost 5 bases and the J gene lost 5 bases, with 15 bases spanning the gap. The CDR3 runs to 14 residues.

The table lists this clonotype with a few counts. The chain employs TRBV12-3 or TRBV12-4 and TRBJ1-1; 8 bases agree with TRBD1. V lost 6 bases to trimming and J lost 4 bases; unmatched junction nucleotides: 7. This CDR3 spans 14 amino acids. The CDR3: CASSYGTGATEAFF. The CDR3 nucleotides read TGTGCCAGCAGCTACGGGACAGGAGCCACTGAAGCTTTCTTT.

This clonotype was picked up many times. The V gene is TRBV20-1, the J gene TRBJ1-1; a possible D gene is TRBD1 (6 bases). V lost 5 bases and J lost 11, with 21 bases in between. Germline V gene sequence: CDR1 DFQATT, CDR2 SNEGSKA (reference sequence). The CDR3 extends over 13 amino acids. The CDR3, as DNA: TGCAGTGCTCCCCGGGACACGGGTGGGAGGGCTTTCTTT. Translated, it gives CSAPRDTGGRAFF.

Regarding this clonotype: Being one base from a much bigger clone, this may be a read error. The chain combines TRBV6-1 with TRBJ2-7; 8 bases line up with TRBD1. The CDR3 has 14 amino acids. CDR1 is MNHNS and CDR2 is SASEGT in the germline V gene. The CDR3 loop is CASSPGQAPYEPYF. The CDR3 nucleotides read TGTGCCAGCAGTCCGGGACAGGCCCCCTACGAGCCGTACTTC.

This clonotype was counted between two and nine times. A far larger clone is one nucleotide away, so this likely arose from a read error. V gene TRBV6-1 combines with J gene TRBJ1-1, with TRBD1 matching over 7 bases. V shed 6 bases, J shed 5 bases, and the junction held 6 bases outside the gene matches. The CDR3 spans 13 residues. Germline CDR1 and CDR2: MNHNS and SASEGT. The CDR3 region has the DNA TGTGCCAGCAGCATGACAGGGAGGACTGAAGCTTTCTTT. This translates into CASSMTGRTEAFF.

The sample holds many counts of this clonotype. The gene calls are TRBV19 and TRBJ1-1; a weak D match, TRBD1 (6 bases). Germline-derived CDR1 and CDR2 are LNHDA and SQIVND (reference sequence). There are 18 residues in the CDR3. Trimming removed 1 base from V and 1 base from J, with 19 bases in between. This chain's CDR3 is CASSIGRDTQKGNTEAFF. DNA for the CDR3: TGTGCCAGTAGTATAGGTCGGGACACTCAAAAGGGGAACACTGAAGCTTTCTTT. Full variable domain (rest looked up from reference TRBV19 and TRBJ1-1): DGGITQSPKYLFRKEGQNVTLSCEQNLNHDAMYWYRQDPGQGLRLIYYSQIVNDFQKGDIAEGYSVSREKKESFPLTVTSAQKNPTAFYLCASSIGRDTQKGNTEAFFGQGTRLTVV.

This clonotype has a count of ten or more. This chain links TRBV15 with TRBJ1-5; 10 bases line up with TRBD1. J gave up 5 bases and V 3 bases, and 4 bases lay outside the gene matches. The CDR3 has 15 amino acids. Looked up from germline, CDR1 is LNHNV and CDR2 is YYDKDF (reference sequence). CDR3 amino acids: CATSRAGTGDQPQHF. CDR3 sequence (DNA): TGTGCCACCAGCAGGGCCGGGACAGGGGATCAGCCCCAGCATTTT.

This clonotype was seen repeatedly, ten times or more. The CDR3 is CASSPQGEPRGNYGYTF. The DNA for the CDR3 is TGTGCCAGCAGCCCGCAGGGGGAACCCCGGGGGAACTATGGCTACACCTTC. This chain uses TRBV11-1 with TRBJ1-2; 7 nucleotides agree with TRBD1. The CDR3 runs 17 residues. The V segment lost 5 bases and the J segment 2 bases; nucleotides outside the gene matches: 14. Germline V gives CDR1 SGHAT, CDR2 FQDESV (reference sequence). Variable domain in full (rest from reference TRBV11-1 and TRBJ1-2): EAEVAQSPRYKITEKSQAVAFWCDPISGHATLYWYRQILGQGPELLVQFQDESVVDDSQLPKDRFSAERLKGVDSTLKIQPAELGDSAMYLCASSPQGEPRGNYGYTFGSGTRLTVV.

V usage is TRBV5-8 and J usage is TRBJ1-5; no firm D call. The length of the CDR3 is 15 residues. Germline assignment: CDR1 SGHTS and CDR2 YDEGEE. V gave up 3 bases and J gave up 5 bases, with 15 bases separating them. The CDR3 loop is CASSYQNGRDQPQHF. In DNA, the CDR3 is TGTGCCAGCAGCTATCAAAACGGGCGGGATCAGCCCCAGCATTTT.

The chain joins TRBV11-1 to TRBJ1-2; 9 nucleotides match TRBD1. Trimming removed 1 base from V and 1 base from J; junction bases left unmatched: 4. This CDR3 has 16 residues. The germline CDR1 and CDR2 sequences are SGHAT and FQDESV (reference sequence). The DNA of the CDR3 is TGTGCCAGCAGCTTAGGAGGGACAGGGTTTAACTATGGCTACACCTTC. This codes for CASSLGGTGFNYGYTF. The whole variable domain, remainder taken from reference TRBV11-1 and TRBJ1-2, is EAEVAQSPRYKITEKSQAVAFWCDPISGHATLYWYRQILGQGPELLVQFQDESVVDDSQLPKDRFSAERLKGVDSTLKIQPAELGDSAMYLCASSLGGTGFNYGYTFGSGTRLTVV.

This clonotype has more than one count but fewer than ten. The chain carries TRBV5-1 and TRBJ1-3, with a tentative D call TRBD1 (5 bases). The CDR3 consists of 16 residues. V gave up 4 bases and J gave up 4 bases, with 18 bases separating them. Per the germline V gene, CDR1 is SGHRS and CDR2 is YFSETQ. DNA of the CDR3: TGCGCCAGCAGCCTATTCTCAGGGAGCGCGGGAAACACCATATATTTT. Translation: CASSLFSGSAGNTIYF.